Below are 17 T cell receptor beta chains sequenced from a single sample in a study of blood T cells in healthy people across ages (dated by TCRdb to the mid-2010s). The library was obtained by 5' RACE. These reads were obtained on an Illumina HiSeq 2500. The second PCR ran for about 6 to 11 cycles and used a J-beta primer mix along with a sample-barcoded 5' primer. TCRdb trimmed the raw reads at Q25, called clones with MiXCR and kept productive beta chains. Each CDR3 protein gets just one entry, which takes the most common genes and DNA from the rows behind it. The sample table holds roughly 1.6 million distinct CDR3 sequences, of which about 35% were seen once. The top ten clonotypes cover over 9% of the sample. Sequencing used blood. The receptors shown here come from a woman aged 25 to 39 in good health.

This clonotype has more than one count but fewer than ten. This chain uses TRBV7-6 with TRBJ2-7, with D perhaps matching TRBD1 (5 bases). Trimming stripped 5 bases from V and 2 bases from J, with 22 bases between. The germline gives CDR1 SGHVS, CDR2 FNYEAQ. The length of the CDR3 is 17 residues. The CDR3 here is CASSGNLGAAWPYEQYF. CDR3 DNA sequence: TGTGCCAGCAGCGGCAACCTAGGGGCAGCCTGGCCCTACGAGCAGTACTTC.

This clonotype came up a few times. No DNA is shown, since the ends of the CDR3 on it are uncertain; the CDR3 is the one TCRdb lists. The V gene is TRBV28, the J gene TRBJ1-2; TRBD1, the table's D call, was not compared with the DNA. The CDR3 length equals 13 residues, ends included. Germline V CDR1 and CDR2: MDHEN, SYDVKM. The CDR3 here is CASSFGQGAAVTF.

The genes are TRBV18 and TRBJ1-2; weak D call: TRBD1 (5 bases). Germline values: CDR1 KGHSH, CDR2 LQKENI. Trimming took off 6 bases at V and 7 bases at J, with 15 bases between the two ends. This CDR3 is built from 13 residues. CDR3 DNA sequence: TGTGCCAGCTCGTCGGCAGGGTTCAGTGGCTACACCTTC. Translation gives CASSSAGFSGYTF.

This clonotype was counted a few times. Compared with germline, one end of the junction differs, possibly owing to a read error. Here the CDR3 reads CDSSPLGLAGYNEQFF. The CDR3 DNA reads TGCGACAGCAGCCCGTTGGGACTAGCGGGATACAATGAGCAGTTCTTC. The V and J genes are TRBV4-1 and TRBJ2-1; 13 nucleotides align to TRBD2. The CDR3 totals 16 residues. Per germline, CDR1 MGHRA and CDR2 YSYEKL.

The rearrangement uses TRBV10-1 and TRBJ2-3; tentative D call: TRBD2 (6 bases). CDR1 and CDR2 (germline): WNHNN, SYGVQD (reference sequence). Trimming cost V 0 bases and J 3 bases, with 7 bases left between them. This CDR3 region has 14 residues. The DNA of the CDR3 is TGCGCCAGCAGTGAGTCCCTAGCGACAGATACGCAGTATTTT. Translating it yields CASSESLATDTQYF.

This clonotype was recorded at least ten times. The gene calls are TRBV7-3 and TRBJ2-3; TRBD2 matches 9 bases. Unmatched junction bases numbered 4, after V lost 1 base and J lost 2 bases. Germline values: CDR1 SGHTA, CDR2 FQGTGA. The CDR3 is 16 amino acids. The CDR3 spells CASSLSPSGVTDTQYF. The CDR3 DNA sequence: TGTGCCAGCAGCTTAAGTCCTAGCGGGGTCACAGATACGCAGTATTTT.

V and J are TRBV5-6 and TRBJ1-1; no reliable D call. CDR1 is SGHDT and CDR2 is YYEEEE in the germline V gene. V was cut by 4 bases and J by 7 bases, with 14 bases left in between. This CDR3 has 13 residues. Written as DNA, the CDR3 is TGTGCCAGCAGCCGGAGGACGTCCCTTGAAGCTTTCTTT. This sequence encodes CASSRRTSLEAFF.

J is TRBJ1-5 and V is TRBV12-3 or TRBV12-4; 7 positions match TRBD1. CDR3 size: 16 residues. V shed 0 bases, J shed 3 bases, and the junction held 5 bases outside the gene matches. The CDR3 bases are TGTGCCAGCAGTTTAGCTATGACAGGGAACAATCAGCCCCAGCATTTT. This gives the protein CASSLAMTGNNQPQHF.

Turning to this clonotype: A read error is possible here, since a much larger clone lies one base away. The gene calls are TRBV29-1 and TRBJ2-5; 10 bases match TRBD1. CDR3 length: 14 residues. V was clipped by 3 bases and J by 11 bases; unmatched bases: 12. The germline V gene has CDR1 SQVTM and CDR2 ANQGSEA. The CDR3 sequence is CSVDLPGQGIEQYF. The CDR3 region has the DNA TGCAGCGTTGACCTTCCGGGACAGGGGATTGAGCAGTACTTC. Full variable domain (outside the CDR3, taken from reference TRBV29-1 and TRBJ2-5): SAVISQKPSRDICQRGTSLTIQCQVDSQVTMMFWYRQQPGQSLTLIATANQGSEATYESGFVIDKFPISRPNLTFSTLTVSNMSPEDSSIYLCSVDLPGQGIEQYFGPGTRLLVL.

As concerns this clonotype: This may be a read error, as it is one base from a much larger clone. This chain uses TRBV4-1 with TRBJ2-1, with D perhaps given as TRBD1 or TRBD2 (7 bases each). The CDR3 is 17 residues long. Germline V gene data show CDR1 as MGHRA and CDR2 as YSYEKL. CDR3 sequence reads: CASSPPQGGGHYSEQFF. The CDR3 DNA follows: TGCGCCAGCAGCCCTCCCCAGGGGGGGGGCCACTACAGTGAGCAGTTCTTC.

This clonotype was seen more than once but under ten times. Mismatch with germline at one junction end may stem from a read error. The V call is TRBV27, the J call TRBJ2-4; tentative D call: TRBD1 (5 bases). TRBJ2-7 matches the DNA end more closely, so the J call is doubtful. This CDR3 is 14 amino acids long. Germline CDR1 and CDR2: MNHEY and SMNVEV (reference sequence). The CDR3 region has the DNA TGTGCCGGCAGTCCCCGGACAACCGGTGGCGAGCAGTACTTC. It translates to CAGSPRTTGGEQYF.

V gene TRBV20-1 combines with J gene TRBJ1-1; D possibly corresponds to TRBD1 (5 bases). Germline-derived CDR1 and CDR2 are DFQATT and SNEGSKA (reference sequence). The ends were cut back, 0 bases at V and 1 base at J, with 18 bases in the middle. This CDR3 is 17 amino acids long. Here the CDR3 DNA reads TGCAGTGCTAGAGATCCCCGGGCAGGGATGGGGAACACTGAAGCTTTCTTT. This translates into CSARDPRAGMGNTEAFF.

The chain uses TRBV28 and TRBJ2-7; TRBD2 matches at 7 bases. Germline lookup yields CDR1 MDHEN and CDR2 SYDVKM. V gave up 6 bases and J gave up 7 bases; unmatched junction bases: 15. The CDR3 sequence is 15 residues long. CDR3 in DNA: TGTGCCAGCAGCGGAATACGGGGGACTACGAATGAGCAGTACTTC. This sequence encodes CASSGIRGTTNEQYF.

The J gene is TRBJ2-4, the V gene TRBV6-8; D is tentatively TRBD1 or TRBD2 (5 bases each). From germline, CDR1 is MNHGY and CDR2 SAAAGT. The CDR3 contains 11 residues. Trimming removed 6 bases from V and 9 bases from J, with 9 bases in between. The CDR3 DNA follows: TGTGCCAGCAGGGGGGTTGTCATTCAGTACTTC. The encoded protein is CASRGVVIQYF.

The chain combines TRBV11-2 with TRBJ2-4; 7 bases agree with TRBD2. The better agreement between TRBJ2-5 and the DNA end casts doubt on the J call. This CDR3 contains 15 residues. In germline, CDR1 is SGHAT, CDR2 FQNNGV. Here the CDR3 DNA reads TGTGCCAGCAGCTTAGGCGGGAGACACCAAGAGACCCAGTACTTC. This codes for CASSLGGRHQETQYF.

This sequence joins TRBV18 and TRBJ2-3, with 8 bases lining up with TRBD2. The V gene end was trimmed by 3 bases and the J gene end by 2 bases; junction bases not matched to a gene: 7. Germline CDR1 is KGHSH and CDR2 is LQKENI. The CDR3 is made up of 16 amino acids. CDR3: CASSPFTSGNTDTQYF. CDR3 in DNA: TGTGCCAGCTCACCTTTTACTAGCGGAAACACAGATACGCAGTATTTT. The full variable domain, its missing parts supplied by reference TRBV18 and TRBJ2-3, is NAGVMQNPRHLVRRRGQEARLRCSPMKGHSHVYWYRQLPEEGLKFMVYLQKENIIDESGMPKERFSAEFPKEGPSILRIQQVVRGDSAAYFCASSPFTSGNTDTQYFGPGTRLTVL.

The chain recombines TRBV28 with TRBJ2-1; 12 bases line up with TRBD2. CDR3 length: 15 amino acids. Germline V lookup: CDR1 MDHEN, CDR2 SYDVKM. The trim removed 5 bases at V and 12 bases at J, leaving 11 bases unmatched. The chain's CDR3 is CASSPGLAGPLRQFF. The DNA for the CDR3 is TGTGCCAGCAGTCCGGGACTAGCGGGCCCCCTACGGCAGTTCTTC.